What follows are 18 T cell receptor beta chains derived from one specimen sequenced in a study of T cell repertoires in cytomegalovirus infection. One entry per CDR3 protein results from TCRdb running MiXCR on the reads. The sample holds over 90,000 distinct CDR3 sequences, more than 15% seen once. Sequencing used PBMCs. The receptors come from a human donor in good health (CMV status not recorded). Some clones in this sample may be carry-over from other donors' samples.

This clonotype has at least ten counts. The chain recombines TRBV7-2 with TRBJ2-4; perhaps TRBD2 as D (6 bases). V dropped 6 bases and J dropped 8 bases, with 14 bases sitting between them. The CDR3 has 13 residues. Germline values: CDR1 SGHTA, CDR2 FQGNSA. DNA for the CDR3: TGTGCCAGCAGTCGCGACCCGGGGGACATTCAGTACTTC. Protein: CASSRDPGDIQYF.

There are a few counts of this clonotype. V is TRBV6-1 and J is TRBJ1-2; D possibly corresponds to TRBD1 (5 bases). Germline-derived CDR1 and CDR2 are MNHNS and SASEGT. The CDR3 loop spans 12 amino acids. V dropped 3 bases and J dropped 13 bases, with 15 bases sitting between them. CDR3 in amino acids: CASSDLAAGTTF. The CDR3 DNA is TGTGCCAGCAGTGATTTAGCGGCAGGGACCACCTTC.

The CDR3 spells CASRSSGSSYEQYF. CDR3 bases: TGTGCCAGCAGATCCTCCGGGAGCTCCTACGAGCAGTACTTC. The chain carries TRBV28 and TRBJ2-7; a possible D gene is TRBD2 (6 bases). Between the trimmed V and J ends, which lost 6 bases and 0 bases, there was a span of 12 bases. The CDR3 contains 14 residues. Germline V gene data show CDR1 as MDHEN and CDR2 as SYDVKM.

Written as DNA, the CDR3 is TGTGCCAGCAGTTCGGACAGAAGCTACGAGCAGTACTTC. Residues: CASSSDRSYEQYF. V usage is TRBV28 and J usage is TRBJ2-7; weak D call: TRBD1 (6 bases). V was cut by 4 bases and J by 3 bases, with 10 bases left in between. The germline CDR1 and CDR2 sequences are MDHEN and SYDVKM. This CDR3 is 13 amino acids long.

This clonotype was observed a few times. A much larger clone sits a single nucleotide away, making a read error possible. The V call is TRBV7-9, the J call TRBJ1-1, with D possibly TRBD1 on 5 matching bases. CDR3 length equals 14 residues. CDR1 and CDR2 (germline): SEHNR, FQNEAQ (reference sequence). CDR3: CANSSQGWGTEAFF. DNA of the CDR3: TGTGCCAACAGCTCCCAGGGATGGGGAACTGAAGCTTTCTTT.

This clonotype was recorded at least ten times. V is TRBV29-1 and J is TRBJ1-1; D gene uncertain. This CDR3 has 11 amino acids. The germline gives CDR1 SQVTM, CDR2 ANQGSEA. The ends were cut back, 4 bases at V and 11 bases at J, with 14 bases in the middle. The CDR3 here is CSVADSGFAFF. As DNA, the CDR3 is TGCAGCGTTGCGGACTCTGGGTTCGCTTTCTTT.

As regards this clonotype: A clone one base away is much larger, so this may be a read error. The V and J genes are TRBV7-2 and TRBJ2-7; D might be TRBD1 (5 bases). This CDR3 comprises 14 residues. Germline V gene sequence: CDR1 SGHTA, CDR2 FQGNSA. V was trimmed by 1 base and J by 7 bases, leaving 14 bases between them. The CDR3 region is CASSLVGAGLEQYF. As DNA, the CDR3 is TGTGCCAGCAGCTTAGTAGGGGCTGGCTTAGAGCAGTACTTC.

This clonotype was seen repeatedly, ten times or more. The chain combines TRBV28 with TRBJ1-3; maybe TRBD1 (5 bases). In germline, CDR1 is MDHEN, CDR2 SYDVKM. V was trimmed by 6 bases and J by 2 bases, leaving 14 bases between them. The CDR3 spans 15 residues. The CDR3 DNA reads TGTGCCAGCAGGGGTGGGACCGTGACTGGAAACACCATATATTTT. This sequence encodes CASRGGTVTGNTIYF.

This clonotype showed up just a few times. The chain carries TRBV20-1 and TRBJ2-7; a weak D match, TRBD2 (5 bases). From germline, CDR1 is DFQATT and CDR2 SNEGSKA (reference sequence). V lost 3 bases and J lost 0, with 15 bases in between. The CDR3 has 15 amino acids. The CDR3 nucleotides read TGCAGTGCTAGCAACCGGGATTCAGTCTCCTACGAGCAGTACTTC. This codes for CSASNRDSVSYEQYF.

This clonotype was seen a few times. The chain combines TRBV7-9 with TRBJ1-2; D is perhaps TRBD1 (5 bases). Germline V gene data show CDR1 as SEHNR and CDR2 as FQNEAQ (reference sequence). The length of the CDR3 is 14 residues. Between the trimmed V and J ends, which lost 5 bases and 6 bases, there was a span of 16 bases. The CDR3 DNA is TGTGCCAGCAGCGCTTACGGGGCGTATGATGGCTACACCTTC. Translated, it gives CASSAYGAYDGYTF.

The chain combines TRBV19 with TRBJ2-2; D possibly corresponds to TRBD2 (6 bases). V lost 4 bases and J 4 bases, leaving 7 bases between the germline ends. The germline V gene has CDR1 LNHDA and CDR2 SQIVND (reference sequence). The CDR3 is made up of 13 amino acids. CDR3 DNA sequence: TGTGCCAGTAGTAGCGGGGTCACCGGGGAGCTGTTTTTT. This sequence encodes CASSSGVTGELFF.

In nucleotides, the CDR3 is TGTGCCAGCAGTGGAAGGACAGGGGTCGGAGATCAGCCCCAGCATTTT. Its translation is CASSGRTGVGDQPQHF. The V call is TRBV25-1, the J call TRBJ1-5; 9 nucleotides match TRBD1. Looked up from germline, CDR1 is MGHDK and CDR2 is SYGVNS. The V gene end was trimmed by 4 bases and the J gene end by 5 bases; junction bases not matched to a gene: 9. The CDR3 contains 16 residues.

CDR3 amino acids: CASSQEPGRKTGELFF. In DNA form, the CDR3 reads TGCGCCAGCAGCCAAGAACCAGGAAGAAAGACCGGGGAGCTGTTTTTT. The V and J genes are TRBV4-1 and TRBJ2-2; D is unclear. This CDR3 is 16 amino acids long. The germline CDR1 and CDR2 sequences are MGHRA and YSYEKL. Trimming pared 0 bases from V and 5 bases from J, leaving 13 bases between.

This clonotype came up a few times. The chain joins TRBV20-1 to TRBJ2-4; no firm D call. Per germline, CDR1 DFQATT and CDR2 SNEGSKA (reference sequence). The CDR3 has 12 amino acids. V was clipped by 3 bases and J by 4 bases, with 7 bases between them. Here the CDR3 reads CSASNSKNIQYF. CDR3 DNA sequence: TGCAGTGCTAGTAACAGTAAAAACATTCAGTACTTC.

Many counts were recorded for this clonotype. The chain uses TRBV6-2 or TRBV6-3 and TRBJ2-7; D possibly corresponds to TRBD1 (6 bases). CDR1 and CDR2 (germline): MNHEY, SVGEGT. V lost 0 bases and J 5 bases, leaving 14 bases between the germline ends. The CDR3 totals 15 residues. The CDR3 nucleotides read TGTGCCAGCAGTTACTCTCCGGACAGTACCAACGAGCAGTACTTC. Encoded protein: CASSYSPDSTNEQYF.

The chain has TRBV12-3 or TRBV12-4 and TRBJ2-1; 13 nucleotides agree with TRBD2. V shed 5 bases, J shed 10 bases, and the junction held 8 bases outside the gene matches. CDR3 length: 15 amino acids. The CDR3 DNA follows: TGTGCCAGCAGTATGACTAGCGGGGGGTCGGGGGAGCAGTTCTTC. Translation gives CASSMTSGGSGEQFF.

This clonotype showed up many times. V usage is TRBV11-2 and J usage is TRBJ2-5; 9 bases line up with TRBD2. The CDR3 contains 14 residues. Trimming removed 5 bases from V and 4 bases from J; junction bases left unmatched: 5. Germline CDR1 reads SGHAT; CDR2 reads FQNNGV. CDR3 DNA sequence: TGTGCCAGCAGCCGCGGGGGGGCCGCAGAGACCCAGTACTTC. Translating it yields CASSRGGAAETQYF.

The chain has TRBV20-1 and TRBJ1-5; 8 bases agree with TRBD1. V lost 2 bases, J lost 6 bases, and 12 bases stayed unmatched. CDR1 and CDR2 (germline): DFQATT, SNEGSKA (reference sequence). CDR3 length equals 16 residues. This chain's CDR3 is CSARLRTGNFRQPQHF. The CDR3 DNA reads TGCAGTGCTAGACTCCGGACAGGGAACTTTCGTCAGCCCCAGCATTTT.